Listed below are T cell receptor beta chains from one sample, sequenced in a study of blood T cell repertoires in COVID-19. The protocol was immunoSEQ multiplex PCR, while the TCRdb copy is restricted to in-frame clones and leaves out a portion. The data hold roughly 430,000 clones, with approximately 88% observed a single time. Sequencing input: PBMCs or T cells enriched from blood (not recorded which). These receptors were obtained from a woman aged 35 to 49 with acute COVID-19. Both conserved end residues are part of each CDR3. D genes are given only for firm matches.

j_call: TRBJ1-2; v_call: TRBV4-1; d_call: -; cdr3_length: 16; cdr3_aa: CASSQVGWDTSYGYTF; cdr3_nt: TGCGCCAGCAGCCAAGTCGGGTGGGACACTTCCTATGGCTACACCTTC
j_call: TRBJ1-4; v_call: TRBV6-1; d_call: -; cdr3_length: 15; cdr3_aa: CASSDETLVNEKLFF; cdr3_nt: TGTGCCAGCAGTGATGAGACACTTGTTAATGAAAAACTGTTTTTT
j_call: TRBJ2-2; v_call: TRBV21-1; d_call: -; cdr3_length: 16; cdr3_aa: CASSRPLVERTGELFF; cdr3_nt: TGTGCCAGCAGCCGCCCACTCGTAGAACGGACCGGGGAGCTGTTTTTT
j_call: TRBJ1-5; v_call: TRBV3-1/TRBV3-2; d_call: -; cdr3_length: 17; cdr3_aa: CASSQDLQVGSNQPQHF; cdr3_nt: TGTGCCAGCAGCCAAGATCTGCAGGTCGGAAGCAATCAGCCCCAGCATTTT
j_call: TRBJ1-1; v_call: TRBV3-1/TRBV3-2; d_call: -; cdr3_length: 14; cdr3_aa: CASSQDFGVTEAFF; cdr3_nt: TGTGCCAGCAGCCAAGATTTCGGGGTGACTGAAGCTTTCTTT
j_call: TRBJ2-5; v_call: TRBV11-2; d_call: TRBD2; cdr3_length: 16; cdr3_aa: CASSLGTSGEGETQYF; cdr3_nt: TGTGCCAGCAGCTTAGGGACTAGCGGGGAGGGAGAGACCCAGTACTTC
j_call: TRBJ2-1; v_call: TRBV9; d_call: TRBD2; cdr3_length: 15; cdr3_aa: CASSVRGGTVNEQFF; cdr3_nt: TGTGCCAGCAGCGTGCGGGGGGGTACGGTCAATGAGCAGTTCTTC
j_call: TRBJ1-5; v_call: TRBV30; d_call: TRBD1; cdr3_length: 15; cdr3_aa: CAWSYGTGNNQPQHF; cdr3_nt: TGTGCCTGGAGTTACGGGACAGGGAACAATCAGCCCCAGCATTTT
j_call: TRBJ1-5; v_call: TRBV7-8; d_call: -; cdr3_length: 14; cdr3_aa: CASSWGGSNQPQHF; cdr3_nt: TGTGCCAGCAGCTGGGGGGGAAGCAATCAGCCCCAGCATTTT
j_call: TRBJ2-3; v_call: TRBV25-1; d_call: -; cdr3_length: 16; cdr3_aa: CASSEFFGVGTDTQYF; cdr3_nt: TGTGCCAGCAGTGAATTTTTCGGGGTTGGAACAGATACGCAGTATTTT
j_call: TRBJ1-3; v_call: TRBV24-1; d_call: -; cdr3_length: 15; cdr3_aa: CATSRMQGSGNTIYF; cdr3_nt: TGTGCCACCAGTAGAATGCAGGGCTCTGGAAACACCATATATTTT
j_call: TRBJ2-3; v_call: TRBV4-1; d_call: TRBD2; cdr3_length: 15; cdr3_aa: CASSQLLAATDTQYF; cdr3_nt: TGCGCCAGCAGCCAATTGCTAGCGGCCACAGATACGCAGTATTTT
j_call: TRBJ2-3; v_call: TRBV6-6; d_call: TRBD2; cdr3_length: 12; cdr3_aa: CASRGGADTQYF; cdr3_nt: TGTGCCAGCCGCGGGGGTGCAGATACGCAGTATTTT
j_call: TRBJ2-1; v_call: TRBV5-1; d_call: -; cdr3_length: 16; cdr3_aa: CASSFSSTGVYNEQFF; cdr3_nt: TGCGCCAGCAGCTTTAGTTCGACAGGTGTCTACAATGAGCAGTTCTTC
j_call: TRBJ2-2; v_call: TRBV7-7; d_call: -; cdr3_length: 16; cdr3_aa: CASSPSGVAVPGELFF; cdr3_nt: TGTGCCAGCAGCCCCAGTGGGGTAGCGGTCCCCGGGGAGCTGTTTTTT
j_call: TRBJ2-5; v_call: TRBV4-1; d_call: -; cdr3_length: 13; cdr3_aa: CASSLAAQETQYF; cdr3_nt: TGCGCCAGCAGCCTCGCAGCGCAGGAGACCCAGTACTTC